This TCR beta chain was sequenced during a study of cytomegalovirus exposure and HLA in healthy donors. Study findings and constraints: Both high specificity and high sensitivity reportedly marked the classifier's diagnosis of cytomegalovirus status. Analyses of presence and absence presupposed an approximately uniform sequencing depth across donors.

The germline V gene encodes CDR1 SGDLS and CDR2 YYNGEE. Unmatched junction bases numbered 4, after V lost 3 bases and J lost 4 bases. This CDR3 contains 14 residues. All donors participated as healthy donors of bone marrow. Primers: 60 Vbeta forward and 13 Jbeta reverse. Libraries were prepared by immunoSEQ multiplex PCR; TCRdb keeps only in-frame clonotypes and omits some of them. The sample includes about 190,000 clones, 75% to 90% of them seen just once. Worth noting for this clone: Antigen specificity is unknown.

The TCR comes from a boy aged 2 to 10 in good health and CMV-seronegative. The sequenced sample was PBMCs. This chain uses TRBV9 with TRBJ2-3; 8 bases line up with TRBD2. The CDR3 bases are TGTGCCAGCAGCGGGACTAGCAGGGCAGATACGCAGTATTTT. The encoded protein is CASSGTSRADTQYF.